The source of this T cell receptor (beta chain) is a study of OX40 agonist ivuxolimab in advanced cancers. For the study in its entirety: Ivuxolimab was an agonistic, fully human IgG2 monoclonal antibody directed against OX40 (CD134), a costimulatory receptor. Patients were allowed to have had prior anti-PD-1, anti-PD-L1 or anti-CTLA-4 therapy, and around two fifths of the dose-escalation patients had been treated with checkpoint inhibitors. In the dose-escalation cohort, around four fifths of patients were male, and the mean age was about 55 years, with a range of roughly 20 to 80. Peripheral TCRbeta sequencing was intended to test whether TCR sequence diversity was altered and clonal T-cell expansion was caused by ivuxolimab. Of the approximately 54 patients in dose escalation, 19 had hepatocellular carcinoma, around 15 had melanoma, 9 had renal cell carcinoma and 9 had head and neck cancer. Intravenous ivuxolimab was administered to patients every 2 weeks at six dose levels: 0.01, 0.1, 0.3, 1.5, 3 and 10 mg/kg. The paper describes the monotherapy dose-escalation part (N ≈ 50 patients) of the phase I trial of ivuxolimab. Partial responses occurred in three dose-escalation patients: two with cutaneous melanoma and one with hepatocellular carcinoma. Study-wide conclusions, independent of this receptor: Which antigens the clonally expanded peripheral T cells were specific for was not determined. After ivuxolimab, more expanded clones were found on average in CD8+ T cells than in CD4+ T cells. Partial responders in the 0.1-3.0 mg/kg groups had among the lowest normalized peripheral clonal expansion, especially among CD8+ T cells. At doses from 0.1 to 3.0 mg/kg, clonal expansion was seen in both CD4+ and CD8+ blood T cells between baseline and week 6. Low levels of normalized T-cell clonal expansion were also seen in some patients who did not respond.

Of note for this clone: There is no known antigen for this receptor. At one boundary the junction diverges from the germline segment, which might be a read error.

The trial excluded patients who had a history of autoimmune disease or were on systemic immunosuppression. Peripheral blood for TCR sequencing was collected from all dose cohorts at baseline, on cycle 4 day 1, and on cycle 7 day 1. The samples were drawn from a first-in-human, open-label, multicenter phase I dose-escalation trial of ivuxolimab. Adults with locally advanced or metastatic melanoma, renal cell, hepatocellular, or head and neck squamous cell carcinoma were enrolled in the trial. Before TCR sequencing, CD4+ T cells and CD8+ T cells from peripheral blood were sorted into separate populations. For sequencing of the TCRbeta CDR3 region, genomic DNA was extracted from the sorted cells. TCRbeta CDR3 regions were sequenced using the immunoSEQ Assay. TCRdb re-hosts the immuneACCESS table, in-frame sequences only. Its copies lack some clones; in the studies checked, an unresolved V gene accounts for under half of them, and the cause for the rest is not known. The sample has tens of thousands of clones on record, roughly 92% of them singletons. 2.5% to 3% of the sample lies in the top ten.

From cysteine to phenylalanine, the CDR3 is 16 amino acids long. The read is trimmed to its CDR3 DNA, 48 bases read in frame from base 1. CDR1 and CDR2 were assigned from the germline V gene as SGHRS and YFSETQ. Sequences were derived from CD4+ or CD8+ T cells sorted from blood, sampled in a trial of the OX40 agonist ivuxolimab. The chain uses TRBV5-1 and TRBJ1-1; the D region possibly corresponds to TRBD1 (6 bases align). This receptor was taken from an adult with an advanced solid tumor such as melanoma, head and neck, liver or kidney cancer. CDR3 reads: CASSPQGRGVKTEAFF. Read as DNA, the sequence is TGCGCCAGCAGCCCCCAAGGGAGGGGGGTGAAGACTGAAGCTTTCTTT.